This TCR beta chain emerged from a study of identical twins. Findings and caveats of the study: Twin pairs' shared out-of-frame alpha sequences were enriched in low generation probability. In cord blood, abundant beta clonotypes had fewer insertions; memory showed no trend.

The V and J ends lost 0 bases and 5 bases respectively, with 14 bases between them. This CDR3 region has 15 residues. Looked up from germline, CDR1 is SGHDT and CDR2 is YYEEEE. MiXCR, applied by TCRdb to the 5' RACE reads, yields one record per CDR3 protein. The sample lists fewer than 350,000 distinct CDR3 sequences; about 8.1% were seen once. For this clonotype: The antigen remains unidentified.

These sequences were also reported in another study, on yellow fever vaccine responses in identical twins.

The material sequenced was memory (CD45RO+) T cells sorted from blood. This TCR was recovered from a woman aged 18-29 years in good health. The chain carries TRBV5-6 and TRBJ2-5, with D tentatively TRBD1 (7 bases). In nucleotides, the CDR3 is TGTGCCAGCAGCTTGGTCCTGACAGGGAGGGAGACCCAGTACTTC. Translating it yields CASSLVLTGRETQYF.